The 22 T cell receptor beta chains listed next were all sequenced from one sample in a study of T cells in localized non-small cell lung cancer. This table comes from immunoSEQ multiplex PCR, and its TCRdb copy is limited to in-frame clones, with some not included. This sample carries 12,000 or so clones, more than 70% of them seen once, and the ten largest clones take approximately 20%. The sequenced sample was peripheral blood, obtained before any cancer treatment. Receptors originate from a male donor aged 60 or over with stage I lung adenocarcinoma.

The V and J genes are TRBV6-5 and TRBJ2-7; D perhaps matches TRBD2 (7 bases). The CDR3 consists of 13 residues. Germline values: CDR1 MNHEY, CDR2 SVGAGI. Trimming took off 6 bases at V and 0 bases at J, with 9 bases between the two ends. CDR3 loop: CASRRGHSYEQYF. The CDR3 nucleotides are TGTGCCAGCAGGCGGGGGCACTCCTACGAGCAGTACTTC.

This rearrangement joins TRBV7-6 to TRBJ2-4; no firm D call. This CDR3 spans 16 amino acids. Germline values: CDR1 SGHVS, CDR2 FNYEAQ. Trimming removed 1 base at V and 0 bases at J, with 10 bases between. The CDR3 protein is CASSLGQSIAKNIQYF. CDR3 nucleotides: TGTGCCAGCAGCTTAGGGCAGTCTATAGCCAAAAACATTCAGTACTTC.

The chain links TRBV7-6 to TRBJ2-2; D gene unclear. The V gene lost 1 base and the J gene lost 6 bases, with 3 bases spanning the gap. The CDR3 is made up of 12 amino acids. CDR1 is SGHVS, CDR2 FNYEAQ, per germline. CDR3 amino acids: CASSLGAGELFF. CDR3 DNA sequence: TGTGCCAGCAGCTTAGGGGCCGGGGAGCTGTTTTTT.

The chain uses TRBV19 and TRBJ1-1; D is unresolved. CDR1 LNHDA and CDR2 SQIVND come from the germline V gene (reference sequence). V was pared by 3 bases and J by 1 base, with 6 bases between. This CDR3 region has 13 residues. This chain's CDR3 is CASSMKENTEAFF. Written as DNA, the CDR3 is TGTGCCAGTAGTATGAAGGAGAACACTGAAGCTTTCTTT. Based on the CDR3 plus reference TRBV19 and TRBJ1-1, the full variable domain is DGGITQSPKYLFRKEGQNVTLSCEQNLNHDAMYWYRQDPGQGLRLIYYSQIVNDFQKGDIAEGYSVSREKKESFPLTVTSAQKNPTAFYLCASSMKENTEAFFGQGTRLTVV.

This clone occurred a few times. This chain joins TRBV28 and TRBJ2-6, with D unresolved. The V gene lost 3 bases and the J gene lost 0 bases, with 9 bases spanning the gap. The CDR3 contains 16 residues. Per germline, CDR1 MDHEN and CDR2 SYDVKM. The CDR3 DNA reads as TGTGCCAGCAGTTTTCGGCGGATCTCTGGGGCCAACGTCCTGACTTTC. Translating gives CASSFRRISGANVLTF.

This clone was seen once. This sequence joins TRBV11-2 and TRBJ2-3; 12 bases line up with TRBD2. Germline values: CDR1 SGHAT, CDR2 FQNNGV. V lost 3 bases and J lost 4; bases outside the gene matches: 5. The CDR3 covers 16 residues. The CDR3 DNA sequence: TGTGCCAGCAGCTTCGGGGCTAGCGGGAGGGCAGATACGCAGTATTTT. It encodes CASSFGASGRADTQYF.

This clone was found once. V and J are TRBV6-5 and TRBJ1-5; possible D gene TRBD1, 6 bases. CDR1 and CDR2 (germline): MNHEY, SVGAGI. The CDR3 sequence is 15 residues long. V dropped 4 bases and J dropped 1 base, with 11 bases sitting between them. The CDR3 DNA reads TGTGCCAGCAGTTTACAGGGAAGCAGCAATCAGCCCCAGCATTTT. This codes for CASSLQGSSNQPQHF.

This CDR3 is CSAAGQYTDTQYF. CDR3 bases: TGCAGCGCCGCGGGACAGTACACAGATACGCAGTATTTT. The rearrangement joins TRBV29-1 to TRBJ2-3, with D possibly matching TRBD1 (7 bases). From germline, CDR1 is SQVTM and CDR2 ANQGSEA. Deletions cut 7 bases from V and 2 bases from J, with 13 bases between. The CDR3 has 13 amino acids.

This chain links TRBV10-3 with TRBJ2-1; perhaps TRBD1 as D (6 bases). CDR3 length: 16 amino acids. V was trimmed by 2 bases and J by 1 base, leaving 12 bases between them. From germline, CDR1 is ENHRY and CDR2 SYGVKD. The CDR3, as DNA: TGTGCCATCAGTGAGGGGCAGGGGTGGTCCTACAATGAGCAGTTCTTC. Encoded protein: CAISEGQGWSYNEQFF.

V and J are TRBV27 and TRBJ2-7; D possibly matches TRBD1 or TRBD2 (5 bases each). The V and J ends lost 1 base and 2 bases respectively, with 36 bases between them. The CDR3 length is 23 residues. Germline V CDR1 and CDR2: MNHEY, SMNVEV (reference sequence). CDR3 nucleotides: TGTGCCAGCAGTTTATGGGGCGGCCCGGCAGCCAGCGGCGAGCGTAGACATACCTACGAGCAGTACTTC. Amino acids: CASSLWGGPAASGERRHTYEQYF.

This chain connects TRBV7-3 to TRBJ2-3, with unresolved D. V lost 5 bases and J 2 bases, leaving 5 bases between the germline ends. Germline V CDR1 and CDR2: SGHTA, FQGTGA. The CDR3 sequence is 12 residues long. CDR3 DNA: TGTGCCAGCAGCCCGGACACAGATACGCAGTATTTT. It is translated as CASSPDTDTQYF.

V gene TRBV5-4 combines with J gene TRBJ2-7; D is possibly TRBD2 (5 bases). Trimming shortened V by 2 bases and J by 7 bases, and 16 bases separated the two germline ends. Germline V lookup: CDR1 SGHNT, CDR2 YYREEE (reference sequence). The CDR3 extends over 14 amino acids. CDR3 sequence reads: CASSFPGVAGEQYF. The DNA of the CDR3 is TGTGCCAGCAGCTTCCCTGGGGTCGCGGGTGAGCAGTACTTC.

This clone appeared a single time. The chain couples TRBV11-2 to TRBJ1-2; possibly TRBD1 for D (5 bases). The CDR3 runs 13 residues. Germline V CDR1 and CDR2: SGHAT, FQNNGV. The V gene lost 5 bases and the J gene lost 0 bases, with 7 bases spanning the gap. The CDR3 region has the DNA TGTGCCAGCAGCATGGGACCTAACTATGGCTACACCTTC. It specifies CASSMGPNYGYTF.

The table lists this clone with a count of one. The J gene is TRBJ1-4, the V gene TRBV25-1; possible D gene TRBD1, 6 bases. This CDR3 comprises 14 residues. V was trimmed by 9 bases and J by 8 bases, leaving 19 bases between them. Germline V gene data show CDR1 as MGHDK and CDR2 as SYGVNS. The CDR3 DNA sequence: TGTGCCAGTCTCCGGACAGATAGGCAGGAAAAACTGTTTTTT. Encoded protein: CASLRTDRQEKLFF.

The CDR3 DNA reads TGCGCCAGCAGTGACCGCCAGGGGACCTATGGCTACACCTTC. Amino acid sequence: CASSDRQGTYGYTF. The chain recombines TRBV10-2 with TRBJ1-2, with D perhaps matching TRBD1 (6 bases). Germline V gene lookup returns CDR1 WSHSY and CDR2 SAAADI. V was cut by 3 bases and J by 4 bases, with 12 bases left in between. There are 14 residues in the CDR3.

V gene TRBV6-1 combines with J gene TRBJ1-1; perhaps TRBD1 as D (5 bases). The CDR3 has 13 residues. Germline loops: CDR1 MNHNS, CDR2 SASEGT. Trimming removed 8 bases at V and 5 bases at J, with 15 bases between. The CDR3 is CASGGSGRTEAFF. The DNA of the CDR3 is TGTGCCAGCGGGGGATCGGGGAGGACTGAAGCTTTCTTT.

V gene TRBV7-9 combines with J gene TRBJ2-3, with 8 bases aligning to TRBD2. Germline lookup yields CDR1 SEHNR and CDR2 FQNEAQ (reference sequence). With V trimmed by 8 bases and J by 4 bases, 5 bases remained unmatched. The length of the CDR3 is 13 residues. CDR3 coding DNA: TGTGCCAGCTCGCGGGAGGTCGCAGATACGCAGTATTTT. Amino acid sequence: CASSREVADTQYF.

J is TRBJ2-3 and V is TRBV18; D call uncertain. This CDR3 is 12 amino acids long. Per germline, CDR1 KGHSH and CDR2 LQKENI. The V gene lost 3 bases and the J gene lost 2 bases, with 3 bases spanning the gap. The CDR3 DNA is TGTGCCAGCTCACCCACCACAGATACGCAGTATTTT. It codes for CASSPTTDTQYF.

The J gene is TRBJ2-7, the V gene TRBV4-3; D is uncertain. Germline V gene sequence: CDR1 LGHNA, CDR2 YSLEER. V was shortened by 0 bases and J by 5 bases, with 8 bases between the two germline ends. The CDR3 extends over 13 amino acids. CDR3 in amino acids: CASSQEGWDEQYF. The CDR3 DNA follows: TGCGCCAGCAGCCAAGAAGGGTGGGACGAGCAGTACTTC.

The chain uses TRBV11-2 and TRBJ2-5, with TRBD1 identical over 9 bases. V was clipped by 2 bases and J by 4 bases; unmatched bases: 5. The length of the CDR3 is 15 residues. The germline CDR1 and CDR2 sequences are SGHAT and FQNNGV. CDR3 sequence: CASSLSTGGLETQYF. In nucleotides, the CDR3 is TGTGCCAGCAGCTTATCGACAGGGGGTTTAGAGACCCAGTACTTC.

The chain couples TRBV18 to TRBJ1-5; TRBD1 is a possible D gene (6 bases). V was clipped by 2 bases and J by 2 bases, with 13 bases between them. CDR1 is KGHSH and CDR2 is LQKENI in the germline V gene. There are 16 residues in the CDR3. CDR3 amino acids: CASSPMGAGGNQPQHF. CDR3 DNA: TGTGCCAGCTCACCAATGGGGGCGGGTGGCAATCAGCCCCAGCATTTT.

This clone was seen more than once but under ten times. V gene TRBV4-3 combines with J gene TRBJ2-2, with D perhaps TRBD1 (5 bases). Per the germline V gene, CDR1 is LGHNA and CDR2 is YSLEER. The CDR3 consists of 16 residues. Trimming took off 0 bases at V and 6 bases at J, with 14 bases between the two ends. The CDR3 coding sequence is TGCGCCAGCAGCCAAGATCTAACAGGTGTAGCCGGGGAGCTGTTTTTT. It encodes CASSQDLTGVAGELFF.